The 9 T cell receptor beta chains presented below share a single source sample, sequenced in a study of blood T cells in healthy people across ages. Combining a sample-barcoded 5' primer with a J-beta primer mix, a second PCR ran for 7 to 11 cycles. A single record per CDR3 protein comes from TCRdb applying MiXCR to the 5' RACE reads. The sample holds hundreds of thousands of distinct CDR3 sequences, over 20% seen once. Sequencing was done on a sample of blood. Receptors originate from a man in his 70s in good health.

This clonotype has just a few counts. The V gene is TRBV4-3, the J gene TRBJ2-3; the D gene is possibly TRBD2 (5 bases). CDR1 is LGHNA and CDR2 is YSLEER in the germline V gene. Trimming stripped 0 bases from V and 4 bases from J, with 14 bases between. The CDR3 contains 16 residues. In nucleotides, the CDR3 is TGCGCCAGCAGCCAAGATTTGGGAGAGGGCGCAGATACGCAGTATTTT. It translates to CASSQDLGEGADTQYF.

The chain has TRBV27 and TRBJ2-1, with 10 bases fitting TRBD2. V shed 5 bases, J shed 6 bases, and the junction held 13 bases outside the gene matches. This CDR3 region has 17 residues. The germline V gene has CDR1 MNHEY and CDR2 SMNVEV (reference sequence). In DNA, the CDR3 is TGTGCCAGCAGTCCCTACTATCTAGCGGGAGATAGCAATGAGCAGTTCTTC. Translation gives CASSPYYLAGDSNEQFF.

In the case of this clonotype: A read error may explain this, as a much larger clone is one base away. The chain's CDR3 is CANSLGQGNEQYF. The CDR3, as DNA: TGTGCCAACAGTTTGGGACAGGGAAACGAGCAGTACTTC. The chain joins TRBV6-6 to TRBJ2-5; TRBD1 matches at 9 bases. Matching the DNA end better, TRBJ2-7 makes the J call doubtful. The germline gives CDR1 MNHNY, CDR2 SVGAGI (reference sequence). This CDR3 spans 13 amino acids.

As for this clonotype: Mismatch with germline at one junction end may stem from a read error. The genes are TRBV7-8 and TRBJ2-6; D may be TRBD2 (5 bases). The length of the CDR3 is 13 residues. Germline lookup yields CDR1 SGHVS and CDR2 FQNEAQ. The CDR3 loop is CAGSGGRLNVLTF. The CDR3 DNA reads TGTGCCGGCAGCGGAGGAAGGCTTAACGTCCTGACTTTC.

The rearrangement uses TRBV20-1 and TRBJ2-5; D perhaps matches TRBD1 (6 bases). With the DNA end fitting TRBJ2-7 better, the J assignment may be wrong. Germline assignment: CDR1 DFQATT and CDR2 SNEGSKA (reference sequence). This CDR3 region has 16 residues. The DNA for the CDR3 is TGCAGTGCTCCCCCTGACAGGAGGTATGCGGCCTACGAGCAGTACTTC. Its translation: CSAPPDRRYAAYEQYF.

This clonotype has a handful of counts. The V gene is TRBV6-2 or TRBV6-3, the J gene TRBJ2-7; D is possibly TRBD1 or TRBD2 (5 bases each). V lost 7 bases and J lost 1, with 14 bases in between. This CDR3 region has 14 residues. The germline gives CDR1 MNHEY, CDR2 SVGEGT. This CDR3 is CASNPGTLSYEQYF. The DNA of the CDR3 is TGTGCCAGCAACCCCGGGACGTTATCCTACGAGCAGTACTTC.

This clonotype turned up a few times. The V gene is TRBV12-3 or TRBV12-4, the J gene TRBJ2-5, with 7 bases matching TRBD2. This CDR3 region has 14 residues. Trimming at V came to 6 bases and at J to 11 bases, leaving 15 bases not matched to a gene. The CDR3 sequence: CASSKSGGRGEQYF. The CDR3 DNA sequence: TGTGCCAGCAGCAAATCCGGGGGACGGGGGGAGCAGTACTTC.

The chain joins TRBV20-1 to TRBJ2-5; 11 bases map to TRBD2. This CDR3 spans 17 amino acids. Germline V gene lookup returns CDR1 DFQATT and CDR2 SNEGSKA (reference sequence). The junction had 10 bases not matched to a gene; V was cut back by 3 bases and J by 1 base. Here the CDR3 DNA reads TGCAGTGCTAGCAATATAGCGGGAGGGGGAACCCAAGAGACCCAGTACTTC. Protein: CSASNIAGGGTQETQYF.

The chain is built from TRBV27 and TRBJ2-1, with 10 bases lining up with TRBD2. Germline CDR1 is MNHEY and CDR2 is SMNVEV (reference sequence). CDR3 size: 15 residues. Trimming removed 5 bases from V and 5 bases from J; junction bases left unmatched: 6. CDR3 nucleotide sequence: TGTGCCAGCAGTCAGGGACTAGCGCCGAACAATGAGCAGTTCTTC. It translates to CASSQGLAPNNEQFF.